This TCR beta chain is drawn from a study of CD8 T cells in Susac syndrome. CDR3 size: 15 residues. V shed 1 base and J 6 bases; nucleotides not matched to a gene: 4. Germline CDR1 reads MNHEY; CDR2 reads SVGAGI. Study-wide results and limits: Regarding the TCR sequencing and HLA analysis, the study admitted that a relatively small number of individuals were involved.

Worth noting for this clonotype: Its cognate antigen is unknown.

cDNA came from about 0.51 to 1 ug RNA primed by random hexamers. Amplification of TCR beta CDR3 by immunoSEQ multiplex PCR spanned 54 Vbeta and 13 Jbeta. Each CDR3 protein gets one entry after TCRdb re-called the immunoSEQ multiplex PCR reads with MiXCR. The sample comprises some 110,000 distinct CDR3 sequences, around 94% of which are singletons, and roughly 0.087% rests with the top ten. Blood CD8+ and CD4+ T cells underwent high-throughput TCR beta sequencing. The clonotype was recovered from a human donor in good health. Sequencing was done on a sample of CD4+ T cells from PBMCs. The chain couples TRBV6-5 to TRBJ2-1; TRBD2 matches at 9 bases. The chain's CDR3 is CASSYLAGDSNEQFF. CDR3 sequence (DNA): TGTGCCAGCAGTTACTTAGCGGGAGACTCCAATGAGCAGTTCTTC.